These 17 T cell receptor beta chains were sequenced from one sample in a study of human T cells and chemical hapten exposure. A single record per CDR3 protein comes from TCRdb applying MiXCR to the RACE reads. Of 300,000 to 400,000 distinct CDR3 sequences in the sample, approximately 5.1% were seen once. Time point reported: pre-sensitization, week 0. Treatment defined: therapeutic diphenylcyclopropenone sensitization with weekly scalp DPC. Sequencing was performed on whole blood, taken in connection with sensitization to the hapten diphenylcyclopropenone (DPC). These receptors were obtained from a woman in her forties or fifties with alopecia areata. Some clones in this sample may be carry-over from other donors' samples.

The J gene is TRBJ1-1, the V gene TRBV20-1, with TRBD1 as a possible D gene (6 bases). V lost 3 bases and J lost 2, with 16 bases in between. The CDR3 covers 15 residues. CDR1 is DFQATT, CDR2 SNEGSKA, per germline (reference sequence). In nucleotides, the CDR3 is TGCAGTGCTAGCCCGCCAACACAGGGTAACACTGAAGCTTTCTTT. Translation: CSASPPTQGNTEAFF.

This clonotype was seen ten or more times. This rearrangement joins TRBV24-1 to TRBJ2-3; D remains unclear. The CDR3 totals 13 residues. Looked up from germline, CDR1 is KGHDR and CDR2 is SFDVKD. Trimming stripped 7 bases from V and 0 bases from J, with 7 bases between. The CDR3 loop is CATSEISTDTQYF. The DNA of the CDR3 is TGTGCCACCAGCGAGATAAGCACAGATACGCAGTATTTT.

This clonotype came up many times. The V gene is TRBV3-1, the J gene TRBJ2-3; no firm D call. Between the trimmed V and J ends, which lost 3 bases and 1 base, there was a span of 5 bases. The CDR3 runs to 13 residues. Germline values: CDR1 LGHDT, CDR2 YNNKEL (reference sequence). CDR3 sequence reads: CASSHEGTDTQYF. CDR3 DNA sequence: TGTGCCAGCAGCCATGAGGGCACAGATACGCAGTATTTT.

This clonotype was seen just once. The chain uses TRBV28 and TRBJ2-7; a weak D match, TRBD2 (5 bases). CDR1 is MDHEN, CDR2 SYDVKM, per germline. V lost 7 bases and J 7 bases, leaving 23 bases between the germline ends. The CDR3 is made up of 15 amino acids. DNA for the CDR3: TGTGCCAGCAACACCTTGAGCGGAGTCCCCGGTGAGCAGTACTTC. It is translated as CASNTLSGVPGEQYF.

In its sample, this clonotype was seen many times. This sequence joins TRBV6-2 or TRBV6-3 and TRBJ1-1; D unresolved. The CDR3 extends over 12 amino acids. Germline CDR1 is MNHEY and CDR2 is SVGEGT. V was shortened by 6 bases and J by 8 bases, with 13 bases between the two germline ends. This chain's CDR3 is CASSPDGQEAFF. The DNA of the CDR3 is TGTGCCAGCAGCCCCGACGGGCAAGAAGCTTTCTTT.

This clonotype was counted at least ten times. This chain connects TRBV4-1 to TRBJ1-1, with unresolved D. Per germline, CDR1 MGHRA and CDR2 YSYEKL. CDR3 length equals 14 residues. V dropped 1 base and J dropped 6 bases, with 12 bases sitting between them. The CDR3 coding sequence is TGCGCCAGCAGCCAAGTCCGGGCGCGCCCTGAAGCTTTCTTT. Translation: CASSQVRARPEAFF.

This clonotype has ten or more counts. V and J are TRBV12-3 or TRBV12-4 and TRBJ1-2; D gene uncertain. The CDR3 contains 14 residues. The V and J ends lost 3 bases and 0 bases respectively, with 8 bases between them. The CDR3 protein is CASSFGGTNYGYTF. The CDR3 coding sequence is TGTGCCAGCAGTTTCGGAGGAACTAACTATGGCTACACCTTC.

This clonotype was seen only a few times. The CDR3: CASSSRTSGTTYNEQFF. The CDR3 bases are TGTGCCAGCAGCTCCCGGACTAGCGGGACGACCTACAATGAGCAGTTCTTC. The chain joins TRBV7-8 to TRBJ2-1; the match to TRBD2 covers 12 bases. The CDR3 sequence is 17 residues long. Trimming removed 4 bases from V and 2 bases from J; junction bases left unmatched: 6. Germline V CDR1 and CDR2: SGHVS, FQNEAQ.

The sample holds many counts of this clonotype. This sequence joins TRBV12-3 or TRBV12-4 and TRBJ1-5; perhaps TRBD1 as D (6 bases). The CDR3 has 15 residues. Trimming shortened V by 5 bases and J by 2 bases, and 13 bases separated the two germline ends. The CDR3 DNA reads TGTGCCAGCAGTCCCTCCCGGGGGCGCAATCAGCCCCAGCATTTT. This gives the protein CASSPSRGRNQPQHF.

This clonotype appeared many times. The rearrangement uses TRBV5-5 and TRBJ2-5; D unresolved. V was pared by 2 bases and J by 2 bases, with 7 bases between. Germline V gene sequence: CDR1 SGHKS, CDR2 YYEKEE (reference sequence). The length of the CDR3 is 13 residues. The CDR3 region is CASSLNSQETQYF. CDR3 nucleotides: TGTGCCAGCAGCTTAAACAGTCAAGAGACCCAGTACTTC.

The J gene is TRBJ1-2, the V gene TRBV12-3 or TRBV12-4, with 7 nucleotides matching TRBD1. The V segment lost 5 bases and the J segment 4 bases; nucleotides outside the gene matches: 4. This CDR3 is built from 13 residues. The CDR3 loop is CASSGTDLYGYTF. The DNA for the CDR3 is TGTGCCAGCAGTGGGACAGACCTCTATGGCTACACCTTC.

This clonotype was seen repeatedly, ten times or more. The chain has TRBV20-1 and TRBJ2-3; 8 positions agree with TRBD2. This CDR3 contains 14 residues. V shed 3 bases, J shed 3 bases, and the junction held 5 bases outside the gene matches. Germline loops: CDR1 DFQATT, CDR2 SNEGSKA (reference sequence). CDR3 amino acids: CSASRTSLTDTQYF. The CDR3 coding sequence is TGCAGTGCTAGCAGGACTAGCCTAACAGATACGCAGTATTTT.

This clonotype has a handful of counts. The chain combines TRBV29-1 with TRBJ1-1, with D unresolved. Germline V CDR1 and CDR2: SQVTM, ANQGSEA. This CDR3 is built from 13 residues. V was pared by 4 bases and J by 2 bases, with 11 bases between. As DNA, the CDR3 is TGCAGCGTTGTTAGGCAGACAAACACTGAAGCTTTCTTT. This codes for CSVVRQTNTEAFF. Looking up the rest from reference TRBV29-1 and TRBJ1-1 gives the full variable domain: SAVISQKPSRDICQRGTSLTIQCQVDSQVTMMFWYRQQPGQSLTLIATANQGSEATYESGFVIDKFPISRPNLTFSTLTVSNMSPEDSSIYLCSVVRQTNTEAFFGQGTRLTVV.

The CDR3 reads CASSSGVAGGLVLNEQFF. CDR3 coding DNA: TGTGCCAGCAGCTCCGGGGTAGCGGGGGGGCTAGTTTTGAATGAGCAGTTCTTC. The rearrangement links TRBV13 to TRBJ2-1; 11 nucleotides align to TRBD2. The CDR3 covers 18 residues. Trimming cost V 4 bases and J 7 bases; bases outside gene matches: 15. Germline V gives CDR1 PRHDT, CDR2 FYEKMQ (reference sequence).

This clonotype was recorded at least ten times. The V call is TRBV28, the J call TRBJ2-7; D remains ambiguous. Trimming cost V 9 bases and J 2 bases, with 8 bases left between them. There are 11 residues in the CDR3. Germline V lookup: CDR1 MDHEN, CDR2 SYDVKM. CDR3 residues: CASKETYEQYF. The CDR3 bases are TGTGCCAGTAAGGAGACCTACGAGCAGTACTTC.

In this sample, this clonotype turned up many times. The chain has TRBV25-1 and TRBJ2-3, with D possibly matching TRBD2 (5 bases). V gave up 6 bases and J gave up 5 bases, with 18 bases separating them. Germline values: CDR1 MGHDK, CDR2 SYGVNS. The CDR3 extends over 15 amino acids. The CDR3: CASRESGLTGDTQYF. DNA of the CDR3: TGTGCCAGCAGGGAAAGCGGATTAACGGGAGATACGCAGTATTTT.

This clonotype has a handful of counts. This chain uses TRBV9 with TRBJ2-2; the D gene is possibly TRBD2 (5 bases). V shed 7 bases and J shed 2 bases, with 18 bases lying between them. CDR1 is SGDLS, CDR2 YYNGEE, per germline. This CDR3 is 16 amino acids long. The CDR3 is CASGSASAGNTGELFF. The CDR3 nucleotides are TGTGCCAGCGGTTCCGCGAGTGCGGGCAACACCGGGGAGCTGTTTTTT.